This T cell receptor beta chain was profiled in a study of blood T cells in healthy people across ages. This clonotype came up a few times. Alongside a J-beta primer mix, a sample-barcoded 5' primer served in a second PCR lasting about 7 to 12 cycles. TCRdb itself ran the 5' RACE reads through MiXCR, one entry per CDR3 protein. The sample has 750,000 to 950,000 distinct CDR3 sequences; almost 30% are singletons. Every participating donor contributed 8 to 10 milliliters of peripheral blood through a draw. This CDR3 region has 15 residues. Per germline, CDR1 SQVTM and CDR2 ANQGSEA. Trimming removed 1 base from V and 0 bases from J, with 12 bases in between. In addition, the sample was reused for a study of T cells of mothers and their children. That source reports: Detection of persistent microchimeric T cell clones did not occur.

The sequenced sample was blood. This chain connects TRBV29-1 to TRBJ1-2, with no clear D. The clonotype was recovered from a woman in her thirties or forties in good health. The CDR3 loop is CSVEVAGYANYGYTF. The CDR3 region has the DNA TGCAGCGTTGAAGTGGCAGGCTATGCTAACTATGGCTACACCTTC.